This is a list of T cell receptor beta chains from one sample in a study of CD8 T cells in Susac syndrome. MiXCR was run by TCRdb on the immunoSEQ multiplex PCR reads, yielding one entry per CDR3 protein. The profile shows some 110,000 distinct CDR3 sequences, 96% of them singletons. Sequences were obtained from CD4+ T cells from PBMCs. Receptors originate from a human donor with Susac syndrome. CDR3s include the opening cysteine and the closing phenylalanine or tryptophan. Each record gives: V gene, clone size, D gene, J gene, CDR3 protein, CDR3 DNA. A D gene is named only where the DNA matches it firmly. Expanded clones get a size class; other rows say once, few or many, or leave the size out.

TRBV25-1	NA	TRBD1	TRBJ2-5	CASSELGQEAETQYF	TGTGCCAGCAGTGAATTGGGACAGGAGGCAGAGACCCAGTACTTC
TRBV6-5	NA	NA	TRBJ2-1	CASSYLGLYNEQFF	TGTGCCAGCAGTTACCTGGGACTTTACAATGAGCAGTTCTTC
TRBV14	NA	NA	TRBJ2-3	CASSQDLADTQYF	TGTGCCAGCAGCCAAGATCTCGCAGATACGCAGTATTTT
TRBV12-3/TRBV12-4	NA	TRBD2	TRBJ2-1	CASSLTSGSPNEQFF	TGTGCCAGCAGTTTGACTAGCGGGAGTCCAAATGAGCAGTTCTTC
TRBV12-3/TRBV12-4	once	TRBD1	TRBJ2-3	CASRGTGFSTDTQYF	TGTGCCAGCAGGGGGACAGGATTTAGCACAGATACGCAGTATTTT
TRBV3-1	NA	TRBD2	TRBJ2-7	CASSQESLAVGYEQYF	TGTGCCAGCAGCCAAGAGAGTCTAGCGGTGGGCTACGAGCAGTACTTC
TRBV12-3/TRBV12-4	NA	NA	TRBJ1-2	CASSPPGPYSYGYTF	TGTGCCAGCAGTCCACCGGGTCCCTACTCCTATGGCTACACCTTC
TRBV29-1	NA	TRBD2	TRBJ2-2	CSVETGLYTGELFF	TGCAGCGTTGAGACGGGACTATACACCGGGGAGCTGTTTTTT
TRBV3-1	once	NA	TRBJ2-5	CASSPRVGTQYF	TGTGCCAGCAGCCCTCGTGTGGGGACCCAGTACTTC
TRBV7-8	NA	NA	TRBJ2-1	CASSGEGSIRYEQFF	TGTGCCAGCAGCGGAGAGGGCAGTATACGGTATGAGCAGTTCTTC
TRBV9	NA	NA	TRBJ2-2	CASGARSGTGELFF	TGTGCCAGCGGGGCTCGGTCCGGCACCGGGGAGCTGTTTTTT
TRBV29-1	NA	TRBD2	TRBJ2-5	CSVRRGTSGQETQYF	TGCAGCGTCCGCCGAGGGACTAGCGGACAAGAGACCCAGTACTTC
TRBV20-1	NA	NA	TRBJ2-5	CSVRGLDPTQYF	TGCAGTGTCAGAGGTCTAGATCCGACCCAGTACTTC
TRBV10-2	NA	TRBD2	TRBJ2-1	CASSESGPAGGGNEQFF	TGCGCCAGCAGTGAGTCGGGACCAGCGGGAGGTGGGAATGAGCAGTTCTTC
TRBV18	NA	TRBD2	TRBJ2-1	CASSPGLASYNEQFF	TGTGCCAGCTCACCCGGACTAGCGTCCTACAATGAGCAGTTCTTC
TRBV15	NA	TRBD1	TRBJ2-5	CATSRGGTGGTQYF	TGTGCCACCAGCAGGGGTGGGACAGGGGGGACCCAGTACTTC
TRBV30	once	TRBD1	TRBJ2-1	CAWSGTGPWEQFF	TGTGCCTGGAGTGGGACAGGGCCGTGGGAGCAGTTCTTC
TRBV5-6	NA	NA	TRBJ2-2	CASSLGVLDDRGELFF	TGTGCCAGCAGCTTGGGTGTCCTGGATGATCGAGGGGAGCTGTTTTTT
TRBV12-3/TRBV12-4	NA	TRBD1	TRBJ2-2	CASSFTGGGKAGELFF	TGTGCCAGCAGTTTTACAGGGGGCGGAAAGGCCGGGGAGCTGTTTTTT
TRBV3-1	NA	NA	TRBJ1-1	CASSQTGQGTEAFF	TGTGCCAGCAGCCAAACAGGGCAGGGCACTGAAGCTTTCTTT
TRBV12-3/TRBV12-4	NA	NA	TRBJ2-7	CASSFWASSSYEQYF	TGTGCCAGCAGTTTTTGGGCTTCCAGCTCCTACGAGCAGTACTTC
TRBV29-1	once	TRBD1	TRBJ1-4	CSGGDRPPNEKLFF	TGCAGCGGCGGGGACAGGCCCCCTAATGAAAAACTGTTTTTT
TRBV19	NA	TRBD2	TRBJ2-3	CASSLAGGRADTQYF	TGTGCCAGTAGTCTAGCGGGAGGTCGCGCAGATACGCAGTATTTT
TRBV7-9	NA	NA	TRBJ2-7	CASSFRTPTYEQYF	TGTGCCAGCAGCTTTCGGACTCCCACCTACGAGCAGTACTTC
TRBV24-1	NA	TRBD1	TRBJ2-5	CATSDSRDRGVETQYF	TGTGCCACCAGTGATTCCCGGGACAGGGGTGTCGAGACCCAGTACTTC
TRBV5-6	NA	NA	TRBJ2-7	CASSLGRRQSSYEQYF	TGTGCCAGCAGCTTGGGACGACGTCAGAGCTCCTACGAGCAGTACTTC